Following are 18 T cell receptor beta chains from one sample sequenced in a study of T-cell reconstitution after alpha-beta-depleted transplantation in children. Using unique molecular identifiers, the investigators prepared the TCRbeta library. Each CDR3 protein is one row after TCRdb ran MiXCR on the PCR reads. This sample carries about 140,000 distinct CDR3 sequences, 7.5% to 9% of them seen once, and the ten largest clones take around a sixth. The sample in question was PBMCs, mostly from graft donor cells, obtained 180 days after TCRalphabeta/CD19-depleted stem cell transplant. These receptors all come from a female patient aged 2-10 years who had a stem cell transplant for congenital amegakaryocytic thrombocytopenia, so the T cells may come from the graft donor.

V usage is TRBV7-9 and J usage is TRBJ2-1, with 13 bases identical to TRBD2. CDR3 length: 18 residues. J was trimmed by 5 bases and V by 5 bases; bases with no gene match: 12. Germline values: CDR1 SEHNR, CDR2 FQNEAQ (reference sequence). The chain's CDR3 is CASSHKGLAGEGNNEQFF. The CDR3 DNA reads TGTGCCAGCAGCCACAAAGGACTAGCGGGAGAGGGGAACAATGAGCAGTTCTTC.

The genes are TRBV5-1 and TRBJ2-1; TRBD2 agrees at 8 bases. Germline trimming cut 0 bases from V and 2 bases from J; bases unmatched to any gene: 1. Per germline, CDR1 SGHRS and CDR2 YFSETQ. There are 15 residues in the CDR3. The CDR3 sequence: CASSLGAGAYNEQFF. CDR3 bases: TGCGCCAGCAGCTTGGGAGCGGGGGCCTACAATGAGCAGTTCTTC.

This clonotype was recorded at least ten times. The chain links TRBV20-1 to TRBJ2-1, with TRBD2 matching over 7 bases. Looked up from germline, CDR1 is DFQATT and CDR2 is SNEGSKA (reference sequence). This CDR3 is 16 amino acids long. V lost 0 bases to trimming and J lost 4 bases; unmatched junction nucleotides: 9. CDR3 DNA sequence: TGCAGTGCTAGAGATTCGCGCCTAGCGGTGTACAATGAGCAGTTCTTC. This encodes CSARDSRLAVYNEQFF.

This clonotype appeared many times. V gene TRBV27 combines with J gene TRBJ1-2, with unresolved D. Trimming removed 3 bases from V and 8 bases from J, with 16 bases in between. CDR3 length: 14 residues. Germline V gives CDR1 MNHEY, CDR2 SMNVEV (reference sequence). CDR3 protein: CASSLTARFRGYTF. The CDR3 coding sequence is TGTGCCAGCAGTTTGACGGCGCGGTTTCGGGGCTACACCTTC.

CDR3 sequence: CSARVLTGAEQYF. The CDR3 nucleotides read TGCAGTGCTAGGGTCTTGACAGGCGCCGAGCAGTACTTC. The chain combines TRBV20-1 with TRBJ2-7, with D possibly TRBD1 on 6 matching bases. The length of the CDR3 is 13 residues. In germline, CDR1 is DFQATT, CDR2 SNEGSKA (reference sequence). Trimming shortened V by 3 bases and J by 6 bases, and 15 bases separated the two germline ends.

This clonotype was recorded at least ten times. The rearrangement links TRBV10-3 to TRBJ2-2, with 7 bases lining up with TRBD2. The CDR3 runs to 13 residues. Germline values: CDR1 ENHRY, CDR2 SYGVKD. The V and J ends lost 11 bases and 4 bases, in that order; junction bases with no gene match: 7. The CDR3 coding sequence is TGTGCCTCGGGCGGGAGCCCCACCGGGGAGCTGTTTTTT. Residues: CASGGSPTGELFF.

A few counts support this clonotype. V is TRBV20-1 and J is TRBJ2-4, with D possibly being TRBD1 or TRBD2 (6 bases each). Germline V gene sequence: CDR1 DFQATT, CDR2 SNEGSKA (reference sequence). The CDR3 spans 15 residues. V lost 0 bases and J lost 5, with 14 bases in between. The CDR3 nucleotides are TGCAGTGCTAGAGATTATTGGGGGGCCGAAAACATTCAGTACTTC. It yields the protein CSARDYWGAENIQYF.

This clonotype was observed at least ten times. The genes are TRBV5-1 and TRBJ2-7; D is perhaps TRBD1 (6 bases). V was clipped by 4 bases and J by 4 bases, with 15 bases between them. This CDR3 is built from 14 residues. Per the germline V gene, CDR1 is SGHRS and CDR2 is YFSETQ. CDR3 sequence: CASSREMGAYEQYF. The CDR3 bases are TGCGCCAGCAGCCGTGAGATGGGGGCGTACGAGCAGTACTTC.

This clonotype was counted ten times or more. The rearrangement links TRBV12-3 or TRBV12-4 to TRBJ2-5; 8 nucleotides align to TRBD2. The length of the CDR3 is 14 residues. The trim removed 1 base at V and 9 bases at J, leaving 7 bases unmatched. The CDR3 nucleotides are TGTGCCAGCAGTTTAGGGAGGTGGCGGGGGGCCCAGTACTTC. Encoded protein: CASSLGRWRGAQYF.

The chain couples TRBV12-3 or TRBV12-4 to TRBJ2-5, with D uncertain. Trimming took 6 bases from V and 5 from J, leaving 13 bases between them. The CDR3 loop spans 13 amino acids. DNA for the CDR3: TGTGCCAGCAGGGCGAATGTGAGGGAGACCCAGTACTTC. Translation gives CASRANVRETQYF.

There are many counts of this clonotype. The chain recombines TRBV5-6 with TRBJ2-2, with D possibly matching TRBD1 (6 bases). The germline V gene encodes CDR1 SGHDT and CDR2 YYEEEE. The V and J ends lost 4 bases and 1 base respectively, with 11 bases between them. This CDR3 is built from 15 residues. CDR3 DNA sequence: TGTGCCAGCAGCATTTACAGGGAGAACACCGGGGAGCTGTTTTTT. Protein product: CASSIYRENTGELFF. The full variable domain, in which reference TRBV5-6 and TRBJ2-2 provide the parts outside the CDR3, is DAGVTQSPTHLIKTRGQQVTLRCSPKSGHDTVSWYQQALGQGPQFIFQYYEEEERQRGNFPDRFSGHQFPNYSSELNVNALLLGDSALYLCASSIYRENTGELFFGEGSRLTVL.

With regard to this clonotype: A much larger clone differs by one base, so this may be a read error. The CDR3 does not close with the conserved phenylalanine or tryptophan, likely indicating a read error. The chain is built from TRBV28 and TRBJ2-1; 8 nucleotides agree with TRBD2. V gave up 3 bases and J gave up 5 bases; unmatched junction bases: 6. This CDR3 has 15 amino acids. In germline, CDR1 is MDHEN, CDR2 SYDVKM. The CDR3 protein is CASSFSLAANNEQFS. CDR3 sequence (DNA): TGTGCCAGCAGTTTCTCACTAGCGGCCAACAATGAGCAGTTCTCC.

DNA of the CDR3: TGTGCCAGCAGGACACAGGGGGCTGGAAACACCATATATTTT. This encodes CASRTQGAGNTIYF. The chain combines TRBV12-3 or TRBV12-4 with TRBJ1-3, with TRBD1 identical over 8 bases. V shed 6 bases, J shed 2 bases, and the junction held 3 bases outside the gene matches. The CDR3 spans 14 residues.

This clonotype was observed at least ten times. This chain uses TRBV4-3 with TRBJ2-2, with TRBD2 matching over 13 bases. Looked up from germline, CDR1 is LGHNA and CDR2 is YSLEER. The CDR3 contains 18 residues. The V gene end was trimmed by 2 bases and the J gene end by 6 bases; junction bases not matched to a gene: 9. Here the CDR3 reads CASSQPTGLAGVPGELFF. Written as DNA, the CDR3 is TGCGCCAGCAGCCAACCGACTGGACTAGCGGGAGTCCCCGGGGAGCTGTTTTTT.

This clonotype was detected only a few times. The CDR3 here is CSAYHDGLLGETQYF. The DNA of the CDR3 is TGCAGTGCTTATCATGACGGCTTGTTGGGGGAGACCCAGTACTTC. The chain combines TRBV20-1 with TRBJ2-5, with D unclear. This CDR3 region has 15 residues. Germline assignment: CDR1 DFQATT and CDR2 SNEGSKA (reference sequence). V was clipped by 5 bases and J by 5 bases, with 21 bases between them.

This clonotype was found many times. This rearrangement joins TRBV6-5 to TRBJ2-2; D is undetermined. CDR1 is MNHEY and CDR2 is SVGAGI in the germline V gene. Between the trimmed V and J ends, which lost 1 base and 2 bases, there was a span of 5 bases. This CDR3 has 14 amino acids. CDR3 sequence: CASSYYTNTGELFF. The DNA of the CDR3 is TGTGCCAGCAGTTACTATACAAACACCGGGGAGCTGTTTTTT.

This clonotype was observed many times. The chain employs TRBV6-5 and TRBJ1-2, with D uncertain. Per the germline V gene, CDR1 is MNHEY and CDR2 is SVGAGI. V was clipped by 0 bases and J by 3 bases, with 11 bases between them. The CDR3 is 15 residues long. Written as DNA, the CDR3 is TGTGCCAGCAGTTACTCGGTCGACACCTACTATGGCTACACCTTC. Encoded protein: CASSYSVDTYYGYTF.

The chain carries TRBV18 and TRBJ1-3, with TRBD1 matching over 7 bases. The CDR3 is 12 residues long. V lost 3 bases, J lost 7 bases, and 0 bases stayed unmatched. Germline assignment: CDR1 KGHSH and CDR2 LQKENI. CDR3 bases: TGTGCCAGCTCACCGACAGGGAACACCATATATTTT. This gives the protein CASSPTGNTIYF.